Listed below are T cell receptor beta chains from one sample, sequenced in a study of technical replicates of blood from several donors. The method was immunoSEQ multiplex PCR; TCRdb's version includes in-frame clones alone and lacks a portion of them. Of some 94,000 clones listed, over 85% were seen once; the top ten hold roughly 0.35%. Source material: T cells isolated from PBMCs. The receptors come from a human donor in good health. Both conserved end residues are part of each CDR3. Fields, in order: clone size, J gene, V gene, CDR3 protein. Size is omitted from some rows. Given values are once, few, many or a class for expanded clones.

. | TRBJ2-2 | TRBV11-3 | CASSRTTGELFF
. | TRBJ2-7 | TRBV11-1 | CASSYPVGGIEQYF
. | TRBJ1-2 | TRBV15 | CATTLRGAQGYTF
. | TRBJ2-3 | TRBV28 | CASSLSLAASTDTQYF
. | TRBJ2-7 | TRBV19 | CASSILASGSYEQYF
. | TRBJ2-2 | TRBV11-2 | CASSRQRAGELFF
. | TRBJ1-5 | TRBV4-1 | CASSQELFQPQHF
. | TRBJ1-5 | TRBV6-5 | CASSTGGHGQPQHF
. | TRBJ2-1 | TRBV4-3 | CASSQVELAAAAVTYNEQFF
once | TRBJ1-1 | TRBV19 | CASRDTGYTEAFF
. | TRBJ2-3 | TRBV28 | CASRPRDTTDTQYF
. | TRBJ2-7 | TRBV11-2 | CASSSRDSSYEQYF
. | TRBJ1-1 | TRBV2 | CASSEMDLLAEAFF
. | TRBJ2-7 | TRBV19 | CASSVTSGSSYYEQYF
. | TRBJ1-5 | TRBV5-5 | CASMTTGGSGQPQHF
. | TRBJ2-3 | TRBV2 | CASTPTLLIMTDTQYF
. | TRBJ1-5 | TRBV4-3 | CASSQDEFQPQHF
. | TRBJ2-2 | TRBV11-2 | CASSLFRGGTGELFF
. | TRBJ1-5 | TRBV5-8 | CASSLAGTGSQPQHF
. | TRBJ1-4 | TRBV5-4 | CASSSPGQGRVEEEKLFF
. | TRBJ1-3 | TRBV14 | CASSPSQGNTIYF
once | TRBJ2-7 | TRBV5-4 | CASSLETQQYF
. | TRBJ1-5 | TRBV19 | CASSISQGYQPQHF
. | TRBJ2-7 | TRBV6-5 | CASSLGQAGGYEQYF
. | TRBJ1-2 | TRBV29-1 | CSVMSAGATNYGYTF
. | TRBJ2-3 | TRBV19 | CASKAGATDTQYF
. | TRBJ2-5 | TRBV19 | CASSILAGHGETQYF
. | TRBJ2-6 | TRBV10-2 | CATYSTAYTSSGANVLTF
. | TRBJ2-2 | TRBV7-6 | CASSFDRGTGELFF
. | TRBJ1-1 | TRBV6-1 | CASSEAYGNTEAFF
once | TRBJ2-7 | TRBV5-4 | CASSWGTDAGYEQYF
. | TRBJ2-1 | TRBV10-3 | CAISTLASEQFF
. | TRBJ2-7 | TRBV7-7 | CASSLGAGEVYEQYF
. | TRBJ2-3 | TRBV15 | CATSRGLVRDSTDTQYF
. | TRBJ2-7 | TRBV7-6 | CASSAGTATYEQYF
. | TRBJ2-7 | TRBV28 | CASSFPIGTGIYEQYF
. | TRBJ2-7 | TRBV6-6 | CASSWTSVPYEQYF
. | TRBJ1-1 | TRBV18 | CASSPDYSEAFF
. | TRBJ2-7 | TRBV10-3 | CAISEDTGIYEQYF
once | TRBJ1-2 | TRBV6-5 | CASSRGQGTNGYTF
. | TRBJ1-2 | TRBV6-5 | CASSKGQINYGYTF
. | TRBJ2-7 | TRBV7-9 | CASSYGIGANEQYF
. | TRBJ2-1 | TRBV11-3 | CASSSSGTRKLFEQFF
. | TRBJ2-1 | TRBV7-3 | CASTPGGLTYNEQFF
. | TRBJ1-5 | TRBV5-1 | CASSLDPGNQPQHF
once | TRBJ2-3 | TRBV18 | CASSPSTVSYTDTQYF
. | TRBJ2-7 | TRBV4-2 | CASSQATGAYEQYF
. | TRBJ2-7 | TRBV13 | CASSSLDREKIAYEQYF
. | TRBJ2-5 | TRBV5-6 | CASSLVLAIKETQYF
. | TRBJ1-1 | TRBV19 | CASSINRKTEAFF
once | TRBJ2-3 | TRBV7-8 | CASSHRVLGAATTDTQYF
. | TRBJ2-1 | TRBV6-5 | CASSHSSGGQFF
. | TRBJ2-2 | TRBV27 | CASSTGVHTGELFF